The next 27 T cell receptor beta chains were all read from a single sample in a study of blood T cell repertoires in COVID-19. Clones were read by immunoSEQ multiplex PCR, and TCRdb kept only the in-frame ones, dropping some. The table includes tens of thousands of clones, about 88% detected once. The sample was peripheral blood. These receptors all come from a man of 80 years or more with acute or convalescent COVID-19.

The chain employs TRBV28 and TRBJ2-1; 7 bases are a match to TRBD1. The CDR3 runs to 14 residues. CDR1 is MDHEN and CDR2 is SYDVKM in the germline V gene. After removal of 3 bases from V and 7 bases from J, the junction contained 6 bases not matched to a gene. DNA of the CDR3: TGTGCCAGCAGTTTGGGGGACAGACAGAATGAGCAGTTCTTC. Translated, it gives CASSLGDRQNEQFF.

This chain uses TRBV5-1 with TRBJ2-5; D gene uncertain. V dropped 5 bases and J dropped 0 bases, with 14 bases sitting between them. Germline V gene data show CDR1 as SGHRS and CDR2 as YFSETQ. This CDR3 comprises 15 residues. The CDR3 nucleotides are TGCGCCAGCAGTTTCTCTGGGCCGTACCAAGAGACCCAGTACTTC. Translating gives CASSFSGPYQETQYF.

This clone was counted only a few times. The CDR3 DNA reads as TGTGCCAGCAGTGTTTTGAGCTGGGAGGAGTACACCATATATTTT. This sequence encodes CASSVLSWEEYTIYF. The chain employs TRBV2 and TRBJ1-3; D is unclear. Trimming shortened V by 4 bases and J by 8 bases, and 18 bases separated the two germline ends. The CDR3 has 15 residues. Per germline, CDR1 SNHLY and CDR2 FYNNEI.

The V call is TRBV11-1, the J call TRBJ2-3; 8 bases fit TRBD2. The junction had 8 bases not matched to a gene; V was cut back by 6 bases and J by 3 bases. Germline loops: CDR1 SGHAT, CDR2 FQDESV (reference sequence). The CDR3 has 15 residues. For the CDR3, the DNA is TGTGCCAGCAGGCCTGGCGGGGGGCCGACAGATACGCAGTATTTT. Translated, it gives CASRPGGGPTDTQYF. Variable domain in full (rest from reference TRBV11-1 and TRBJ2-3): EAEVAQSPRYKITEKSQAVAFWCDPISGHATLYWYRQILGQGPELLVQFQDESVVDDSQLPKDRFSAERLKGVDSTLKIQPAELGDSAMYLCASRPGGGPTDTQYFGPGTRLTVL.

This clone was seen only once. V is TRBV28 and J is TRBJ1-2; 9 bases map to TRBD1. Per germline, CDR1 MDHEN and CDR2 SYDVKM. J gave up 2 bases and V 6 bases, and 4 bases lay outside the gene matches. The CDR3 spans 14 residues. CDR3 in DNA: TGTGCCAGCAGATCCGGACAGGGGAACTATGGCTACACCTTC. This translates into CASRSGQGNYGYTF.

CDR3: CASHTSGRGFRQFF. The CDR3 nucleotides read TGTGCCAGCCATACCAGCGGGAGGGGCTTCAGGCAGTTCTTC. The chain combines TRBV6-5 with TRBJ2-1; 10 nucleotides align to TRBD2. CDR3 size: 14 residues. V shed 8 bases and J 12 bases; nucleotides not matched to a gene: 13. The germline V gene encodes CDR1 MNHEY and CDR2 SVGAGI.

V usage is TRBV2 and J usage is TRBJ2-3, with D possibly matching TRBD2 (6 bases). Trimming left V 4 bases short and J 6 bases short, with 14 bases between. The CDR3 has 14 residues. CDR1 is SNHLY and CDR2 is FYNNEI in the germline V gene. The CDR3: CASSGQSREDTQYF. The CDR3 nucleotides are TGTGCCAGCAGTGGCCAGTCTCGGGAGGATACGCAGTATTTT.

The rearrangement uses TRBV19 and TRBJ1-5; D is possibly TRBD1 (6 bases). Germline values: CDR1 LNHDA, CDR2 SQIVND (reference sequence). Trimming shortened V by 7 bases and J by 7 bases, and 17 bases separated the two germline ends. The CDR3 extends over 14 amino acids. The CDR3 DNA sequence: TGTGCCAGTACCATACAGGGCCTGGGGCAGCCCCAGCATTTT. Protein: CASTIQGLGQPQHF.

The chain is built from TRBV6-5 and TRBJ2-2, with a possible D match to TRBD1 (5 bases). CDR1 MNHEY and CDR2 SVGAGI come from the germline V gene. The CDR3 runs to 15 residues. The V end lost 7 bases, the J end lost 0 bases, and 12 bases lay between the germline ends. Here the CDR3 reads CASTRVLANTGELFF. The DNA of the CDR3 is TGTGCCAGCACCAGGGTCCTAGCGAACACCGGGGAGCTGTTTTTT.

The count of this clone is one. The chain couples TRBV19 to TRBJ1-4; the D is unclear. The germline V and J ends were trimmed by 4 bases and 8 bases, with 11 bases remaining between them. The CDR3 is 13 amino acids. CDR1 and CDR2 from the germline V gene are LNHDA and SQIVND (reference sequence). In DNA, the CDR3 is TGTGCCAGTAGTACCGGAAGAGGGGAAAAACTGTTTTTT. This encodes CASSTGRGEKLFF. The full variable domain, rest sourced from reference TRBV19 and TRBJ1-4, is DGGITQSPKYLFRKEGQNVTLSCEQNLNHDAMYWYRQDPGQGLRLIYYSQIVNDFQKGDIAEGYSVSREKKESFPLTVTSAQKNPTAFYLCASSTGRGEKLFFGSGTQLSVL.

V and J are TRBV6-6 and TRBJ2-1; TRBD2 is a possible D gene (6 bases). From germline, CDR1 is MNHNY and CDR2 SVGAGI (reference sequence). CDR3 length: 13 amino acids. V lost 6 bases to trimming and J lost 6 bases, with 12 bases between them. The CDR3 is CASSRGRSNEQFF. The CDR3 DNA is TGTGCCAGCAGCCGAGGGAGGTCCAATGAGCAGTTCTTC.

Turning to this clone: Germline and junction disagree at one end, which may indicate a read error. The chain joins TRBV5-1 to TRBJ2-5, with 12 bases lining up with TRBD2. Germline V CDR1 and CDR2: SGHRS, YFSETQ. The CDR3 is 16 amino acids. The CDR3 is CARSLGRLAGEETQYF. The CDR3, as DNA: TGCGCCCGCAGCTTGGGGCGACTAGCGGGGGAAGAGACCCAGTACTTC.

The rearrangement uses TRBV29-1 and TRBJ1-2, with TRBD1 identical over 10 bases. The trim removed 6 bases at V and 6 bases at J, leaving 10 bases unmatched. Germline CDR1 reads SQVTM; CDR2 reads ANQGSEA. This CDR3 is built from 14 residues. This CDR3 reads CSVDRDRGTNGYTF. The CDR3 DNA follows: TGCAGCGTAGACCGGGACAGGGGTACGAATGGCTACACCTTC.

The rearrangement links TRBV5-1 to TRBJ1-1, with D possibly matching TRBD1 (5 bases). The CDR3 totals 15 residues. Germline assignment: CDR1 SGHRS and CDR2 YFSETQ. V shed 0 bases and J shed 1 base, with 10 bases lying between them. The CDR3: CASSLVGGKNTEAFF. CDR3 sequence (DNA): TGCGCCAGCAGCTTGGTGGGGGGGAAGAACACTGAAGCTTTCTTT.

This clone appeared a few times. The chain links TRBV4-2 to TRBJ2-1, with 9 bases lining up with TRBD2. Per the germline V gene, CDR1 is LGHNA and CDR2 is YNFKEQ. CDR3 length: 16 amino acids. The junction had 8 bases not matched to a gene; V was cut back by 3 bases and J by 5 bases. CDR3 sequence reads: CASSQLGLAANNEQFF. CDR3 sequence (DNA): TGTGCCAGCAGCCAGCTGGGACTAGCCGCAAACAATGAGCAGTTCTTC.

The gene calls are TRBV19 and TRBJ1-1, with D unclear. The CDR3 is made up of 13 amino acids. Trimming took 5 bases from V and 6 from J, leaving 13 bases between them. Per germline, CDR1 LNHDA and CDR2 SQIVND (reference sequence). The CDR3 DNA reads as TGTGCCAGTAGTGTCGGGAGCCGGGCTGAAGCTTTCTTT. Amino acids: CASSVGSRAEAFF.

The chain links TRBV7-9 to TRBJ2-2, with 10 bases aligning to TRBD1. The CDR3 sequence is 17 residues long. Per the germline V gene, CDR1 is SEHNR and CDR2 is FQNEAQ (reference sequence). With V trimmed by 4 bases and J by 4 bases, 9 bases remained unmatched. The CDR3 coding sequence is TGTGCCAGCAGCTCCCATGGGGGACAGGGGTCCACCGGGGAGCTGTTTTTT. It yields the protein CASSSHGGQGSTGELFF.

The V call is TRBV3-1 (or the pseudogene TRBV3-2), the J call TRBJ2-3; unclear D gene. V gave up 4 bases and J gave up 2 bases, with 13 bases separating them. The CDR3 totals 15 residues. Germline loops: CDR1 LGHDT, CDR2 YNNKEL (reference sequence). In DNA, the CDR3 is TGTGCCAGCAGCCGAGGCGATTTAGCCACAGATACGCAGTATTTT. Protein sequence: CASSRGDLATDTQYF.

This chain uses TRBV18 with TRBJ1-2; D is possibly TRBD1 (6 bases). The CDR3 is 19 residues long. Per germline, CDR1 KGHSH and CDR2 LQKENI. Trimming pared 2 bases from V and 4 bases from J, leaving 26 bases between. The CDR3 DNA reads TGTGCCAGCTCACCAGTATTCGGTCCCGCAGGGGTTTATAGCTATGGCTACACCTTC. Its translation: CASSPVFGPAGVYSYGYTF. The entire variable domain, with the rest obtained from reference TRBV18 and TRBJ1-2, is as follows: NAGVMQNPRHLVRRRGQEARLRCSPMKGHSHVYWYRQLPEEGLKFMVYLQKENIIDESGMPKERFSAEFPKEGPSILRIQQVVRGDSAAYFCASSPVFGPAGVYSYGYTFGSGTRLTVV.

This clone was seen a few times. The rearrangement links TRBV7-8 to TRBJ2-5; TRBD2 matches at 13 bases. V was clipped by 5 bases and J by 1 base; unmatched bases: 16. This CDR3 is 20 amino acids long. Germline V lookup: CDR1 SGHVS, CDR2 FQNEAQ. CDR3 bases: TGTGCCAGCAGCCCTAGCCACGGGACTAGCGGGGCAAGCTCCCAAGAGACCCAGTACTTC. Its protein product is CASSPSHGTSGASSQETQYF.

CDR3 nucleotide sequence: TGTGCCAGCTCGCCGAGACAGGGAGTAATTTCGAATGAGCAGTTCTTC. Protein: CASSPRQGVISNEQFF. V usage is TRBV18 and J usage is TRBJ2-1; 7 nucleotides line up with TRBD1. Germline trimming cut 6 bases from V and 7 bases from J; bases unmatched to any gene: 15. The CDR3 runs 16 residues. Looked up from germline, CDR1 is KGHSH and CDR2 is LQKENI.

This clone has more than one count but fewer than ten. The chain combines TRBV25-1 with TRBJ1-3; D remains unclear. The V end was cut by 2 bases, the J end by 0 bases, with 5 bases between. There are 14 residues in the CDR3. Germline V CDR1 and CDR2: MGHDK, SYGVNS. CDR3 residues: CASSELSSGNTIYF. CDR3 nucleotides: TGTGCCAGCAGTGAACTCAGCTCTGGAAACACCATATATTTT.

This clone showed up just a few times. The rearrangement joins TRBV6-5 to TRBJ1-2, with D hard to call. The germline V and J ends were trimmed by 6 bases and 6 bases, with 14 bases remaining between them. CDR1 MNHEY and CDR2 SVGAGI come from the germline V gene. The length of the CDR3 is 13 residues. Written as DNA, the CDR3 is TGTGCCAGCAGAGGTGGGAGGTCCCATGGCTACACCTTC. As protein: CASRGGRSHGYTF.

V gene TRBV5-4 combines with J gene TRBJ2-5; 14 bases agree with TRBD2. V was clipped by 2 bases and J by 4 bases; unmatched bases: 7. The germline CDR1 and CDR2 sequences are SGHNT and YYREEE (reference sequence). CDR3 size: 17 residues. In DNA, the CDR3 is TGTGCCAGCAGCTTCGGGACTAGCGGGAGATATGGAGAGACCCAGTACTTC. It yields the protein CASSFGTSGRYGETQYF.

The chain joins TRBV6-5 to TRBJ1-6, with TRBD1 matching 9 bases. J lost 6 bases, V lost 5 bases, and 5 bases had no gene match. The CDR3 sequence is 15 residues long. CDR1 is MNHEY and CDR2 is SVGAGI in the germline V gene. The CDR3 region has the DNA TGTGCCAGCAGTCCATCGGGACAGGGTAATTCACCCCTCCACTTT. Protein product: CASSPSGQGNSPLHF.

The V call is TRBV6-5, the J call TRBJ1-2, with 8 bases lining up with TRBD1. V dropped 5 bases and J dropped 7; count of bases not matched to a gene: 12. The CDR3 length is 15 residues. The germline gives CDR1 MNHEY, CDR2 SVGAGI. This CDR3 reads CASSTSADRGLGYTF. The CDR3 DNA reads TGTGCCAGCAGTACTTCCGCCGACAGGGGACTTGGCTACACCTTC.

In regard to this clone: At the DNA level, this CDR3 is encoded by other sequences in the same sample as well. The chain recombines TRBV3-1 (or the pseudogene TRBV3-2) with TRBJ2-5, with 8 bases matching TRBD2. There are 14 residues in the CDR3. Trimming took 4 bases from V and 2 from J; bases not matched to a gene: 3. In germline, CDR1 is LGHDT, CDR2 YNNKEL (reference sequence). CDR3 coding DNA: TGTGCCAGCAGCCCCACTAGCGGACAAGAGACCCAGTACTTC. It codes for CASSPTSGQETQYF.